A single sample is the source of the 9 T cell receptor beta chains below, sequenced in a study of blood T cell repertoires in COVID-19. Assay used: immunoSEQ multiplex PCR; TCRdb lists only in-frame clones, some missing. The sample contains about 73,000 clones, around 77% of which appear only once. Sequenced material: peripheral blood. These TCRs come from a man between 65 and 85 years old with COVID-19, enrolled during active disease.

The chain links TRBV6-2 or TRBV6-3 to TRBJ2-4; D gene uncertain. The CDR3 totals 13 residues. Germline values: CDR1 MNHEY, CDR2 SVGEGT. Trimming stripped 5 bases from V and 1 base from J, with 6 bases between. The CDR3 spells CASSIIAKNIQYF. In DNA, the CDR3 is TGTGCCAGCAGTATAATCGCCAAAAACATTCAGTACTTC.

This rearrangement joins TRBV3-1 (or the pseudogene TRBV3-2) to TRBJ1-2; no clear D gene. Trimming cost V 4 bases and J 8 bases, with 17 bases left between them. Per germline, CDR1 LGHDT and CDR2 YNNKEL (reference sequence). This CDR3 has 14 residues. The CDR3 sequence: CASSPGEGRSGYTF. CDR3 bases: TGTGCCAGCAGCCCTGGTGAGGGCAGGAGCGGCTACACCTTC.

The V gene is TRBV14, the J gene TRBJ1-3, with D perhaps TRBD1 (5 bases). The length of the CDR3 is 13 residues. Looked up from germline, CDR1 is SGHDN and CDR2 is FVKESK. V lost 0 bases and J lost 6, with 6 bases in between. This chain's CDR3 is CASSQDRENTIYF. CDR3 in DNA: TGTGCCAGCAGCCAAGACAGGGAAAACACCATATATTTT.

This chain links TRBV5-1 with TRBJ2-2, with 9 bases that match TRBD1. Germline V gene data show CDR1 as SGHRS and CDR2 as YFSETQ. This CDR3 is 14 amino acids long. Germline trimming cut 6 bases from V and 9 bases from J; bases unmatched to any gene: 9. CDR3 residues: CASNIGTGPRELFF. CDR3 bases: TGCGCCAGCAATATTGGGACAGGGCCCCGGGAGCTGTTTTTT.

The chain recombines TRBV10-3 with TRBJ1-4; a possible D gene is TRBD1 (5 bases). Trimming stripped 7 bases from V and 11 bases from J, with 17 bases between. Germline lookup yields CDR1 ENHRY and CDR2 SYGVKD. The CDR3 spans 13 residues. The CDR3 DNA reads TGTGCCATCACCCCGGGGGGAGATGGCAAACTGTTTTTT. It encodes CAITPGGDGKLFF.

There are a few counts of this clone. V gene TRBV7-2 combines with J gene TRBJ1-1, with D unresolved. CDR3 length equals 14 residues. The V end lost 6 bases, the J end lost 5 bases, and 16 bases lay between the germline ends. The germline CDR1 and CDR2 sequences are SGHTA and FQGNSA. CDR3 DNA sequence: TGTGCCAGCAGTCTCACCCAAGCGGTTACTGAAGCTTTCTTT. This sequence encodes CASSLTQAVTEAFF.

Turning to this clone: Distinct nucleotide sequences in the sample also encode this CDR3. The chain couples TRBV27 to TRBJ1-2, with D maybe TRBD1 (5 bases). V lost 2 bases and J lost 5, with 9 bases in between. This CDR3 region has 13 residues. Per the germline V gene, CDR1 is MNHEY and CDR2 is SMNVEV (reference sequence). The chain's CDR3 is CASSLQGGYGYTF. The DNA for the CDR3 is TGTGCCAGCAGTTTACAGGGAGGGTATGGCTACACCTTC.

This chain joins TRBV9 and TRBJ2-7; D is unresolved. Germline values: CDR1 SGDLS, CDR2 YYNGEE. V was pared by 0 bases and J by 3 bases, with 10 bases between. The CDR3 is 14 residues long. Here the CDR3 reads CASSVDPSIYEQYF. CDR3 coding DNA: TGTGCCAGCAGCGTAGACCCCAGTATCTACGAGCAGTACTTC.

The chain has TRBV6-5 and TRBJ1-3; no firm D call. The germline gives CDR1 MNHEY, CDR2 SVGAGI. The CDR3 is made up of 14 amino acids. Between the trimmed V and J ends, which lost 0 bases and 7 bases, there was a span of 10 bases. CDR3 sequence (DNA): TGTGCCAGCAGTTACTCTCCTGAGATTAACACCATATATTTT. Translated: CASSYSPEINTIYF.